The sequence of this TCR beta chain was determined in a study of vaccination effects on CD4 cells after COVID-19. Profiled with immunoSEQ multiplex PCR; TCRdb holds only in-frame clones, not every one. The sample comprises about 30,000 clones, 65% to 75% of which are singletons, and roughly 17% rests with the top ten. This CDR3 spans 15 amino acids. V lost 5 bases and J 4 bases, leaving 15 bases between the germline ends. Germline V lookup: CDR1 MNHNS, CDR2 SASEGT. With respect to this clone: Antigen specificity is unknown.

Peptide-pool stimulation followed by sequencing identified expanded antigen-specific CD4+ clonotypes in the ViraFEST assay. A roughly 11-day culture period preceded the isolation of CD4+ T cells. BNT162b2 vaccine or mRNA-1273 vaccine was given to participants in two doses. At days 3 and 7, half of the medium was exchanged for IL-2 medium. The source of this sequence is a human donor who received a COVID-19 vaccine. The rearrangement uses TRBV6-1 and TRBJ1-3; the D gene is possibly TRBD1 (6 bases). The sequences come from CD4+ T cells from PBMCs cultured with HCoV-OC43 spike peptides, collected after COVID-19 vaccination. Stated subset: HCoV-OC43 spike overlapping peptide pool stimulation. This chain's CDR3 is CASSSVQGRGNTIYF. The CDR3 DNA reads TGTGCCAGCAGTTCCGTGCAGGGGCGGGGAAACACCATATATTTT.